This paragraph reports one T cell receptor (beta chain). Its antigen is not known. The data belong to a study of cytomegalovirus exposure and HLA in healthy donors. Across the study: The approximately 110 validation repertoires used the same platform as the 666 first-cohort repertoires, a later analysis reported. The study's findings and limits: The study put 150 to 200 TCR beta chains on its list as cytomegalovirus-associated.

Germline V CDR1 and CDR2: MGHDK, SYGVNS. CDR3 length: 17 residues. Unmatched junction bases numbered 18, after V lost 5 bases and J lost 6 bases. Sequenced by immunoSEQ multiplex PCR; TCRdb stores in-frame clones only, minus some. In the table there are about 160,000 clones, roughly 91% of which are singletons. The chain recombines TRBV25-1 with TRBJ1-2; TRBD1 matches at 7 bases. The receptor's source is a young woman in good health and CMV-seropositive. Source material: PBMCs. CDR3 sequence reads: CASSPSDRLLQPDGYTF. The CDR3 bases are TGTGCCAGCAGTCCTTCGGACAGGCTCTTACAGCCCGATGGCTACACCTTC.